What follows are 26 T cell receptor beta chains derived from one specimen sequenced in a study of blood T cell repertoires in COVID-19. Generated by immunoSEQ multiplex PCR, the TCRdb table keeps only in-frame clones and is missing some. This table has 150,000 to 200,000 clones, 80% to 85% appearing once. Sequencing was carried out using PBMCs or T cells enriched from blood (not recorded which). The receptor source for this set is a man in his 70s who had been exposed to COVID-19.

The chain joins TRBV18 to TRBJ1-3; D not certain. The germline V and J ends were trimmed by 3 bases and 2 bases, with 8 bases remaining between them. This CDR3 is built from 14 residues. CDR1 is KGHSH and CDR2 is LQKENI in the germline V gene. The CDR3 region has the DNA TGTGCCAGCTCACCCCGGGGAACTGGAAACACCATATATTTT. It specifies CASSPRGTGNTIYF.

The chain links TRBV4-2 to TRBJ2-2; 9 positions agree with TRBD2. From germline, CDR1 is LGHNA and CDR2 YNFKEQ. The J segment lost 1 base and the V segment lost 5 bases, leaving 5 bases of the junction unmatched. The CDR3 is 16 amino acids. The DNA of the CDR3 is TGTGCCAGCAGCTTGCGGACTAGCGAGAACACCGGGGAGCTGTTTTTT. This encodes CASSLRTSENTGELFF.

V usage is TRBV5-8 and J usage is TRBJ2-1; 9 positions match TRBD1. The ends lost 2 bases at V and 3 bases at J; junction bases unmatched: 3. CDR1 is SGHTS and CDR2 is YDEGEE in the germline V gene. The CDR3 is made up of 15 amino acids. The chain's CDR3 is CASSLQGASYNEQFF. The CDR3 nucleotides read TGTGCCAGCAGCTTACAGGGGGCAAGCTACAATGAGCAGTTCTTC.

The chain combines TRBV25-1 with TRBJ1-6; TRBD1 might be the D (6 bases). There are 16 residues in the CDR3. The ends were cut back, 3 bases at V and 4 bases at J, with 13 bases in the middle. Germline loops: CDR1 MGHDK, CDR2 SYGVNS. CDR3 amino acids: CASSDGGGGYNSPLHF. CDR3 in DNA: TGTGCCAGCAGTGACGGAGGGGGGGGGTATAATTCACCCCTCCACTTT.

The rearrangement joins TRBV19 to TRBJ2-1, with TRBD1 matching over 8 bases. The V segment lost 4 bases and the J segment 3 bases; nucleotides outside the gene matches: 8. The CDR3 sequence is 16 residues long. Per germline, CDR1 LNHDA and CDR2 SQIVND (reference sequence). The CDR3 loop reads CASSTPGTGFYNEQFF. The CDR3 nucleotides are TGTGCCAGTAGTACCCCCGGGACAGGATTCTACAATGAGCAGTTCTTC.

CDR3: CASSSVYNSPLHF. The CDR3, as DNA: TGTGCCAGCAGTAGCGTCTATAATTCACCCCTCCACTTT. The V call is TRBV6-4, the J call TRBJ1-6; unclear D gene. Germline values: CDR1 MRHNA, CDR2 SNTAGT. V dropped 5 bases and J dropped 3 bases, with 5 bases sitting between them. The CDR3 length is 13 residues.

The V call is TRBV2, the J call TRBJ2-1; 13 bases align to TRBD2. V trimming: 6 bases; J trimming: 6 bases; junction bases outside the gene matches: 5. Germline V CDR1 and CDR2: SNHLY, FYNNEI. This CDR3 comprises 15 residues. The CDR3 coding sequence is TGTGCCAGCAGCCCACTAGCGGGAGGGTTCAATGAGCAGTTCTTC. Its protein product is CASSPLAGGFNEQFF.

J is TRBJ1-6 and V is TRBV19; TRBD1 aligns across 8 bases. Per germline, CDR1 LNHDA and CDR2 SQIVND (reference sequence). Trimming removed 10 bases from V and 10 bases from J; junction bases left unmatched: 12. The CDR3 runs to 14 residues. In DNA form, the CDR3 reads TGTGCCACCACTTTGACAGGGGAAGGCTCACCCCTCCACTTT. Residues: CATTLTGEGSPLHF.

The V gene is TRBV5-1, the J gene TRBJ1-3; weak D call: TRBD1 (5 bases). Between the trimmed V and J ends, which lost 0 bases and 0 bases, there was a span of 7 bases. This CDR3 contains 15 residues. The germline gives CDR1 SGHRS, CDR2 YFSETQ. The CDR3, as DNA: TGCGCCAGCAGCTTGGTAGGGGACTCTGGAAACACCATATATTTT. The encoded protein is CASSLVGDSGNTIYF.

The rearrangement joins TRBV28 to TRBJ2-3; 7 bases are shared with TRBD2. Germline CDR1 MDHEN, CDR2 SYDVKM. This CDR3 has 14 residues. The V and J ends lost 4 bases and 1 base, in that order; junction bases with no gene match: 2. For the CDR3, the DNA is TGTGCCAGCAGTTCCCGGGGGGGCACAGATACGCAGTATTTT. Its protein product is CASSSRGGTDTQYF.

The rearrangement uses TRBV18 and TRBJ2-7; 12 bases are a match to TRBD1. CDR3 length: 15 residues. V trimming: 3 bases; J trimming: 2 bases; junction bases outside the gene matches: 2. Per the germline V gene, CDR1 is KGHSH and CDR2 is LQKENI. The CDR3 DNA reads as TGTGCCAGCTCACCCGGGACAGGGGGCACCTACGAGCAGTACTTC. Translation gives CASSPGTGGTYEQYF.

V gene TRBV19 combines with J gene TRBJ2-7; TRBD1 might be the D (7 bases). The germline gives CDR1 LNHDA, CDR2 SQIVND (reference sequence). V was pared by 1 base and J by 6 bases, with 19 bases between. The CDR3 runs to 16 residues. The CDR3 here is CASSIVPGGRTSEQYF. CDR3 sequence (DNA): TGTGCCAGTAGTATAGTACCAGGGGGGAGGACCTCCGAGCAGTACTTC.

The genes are TRBV9 and TRBJ1-6, with 7 bases identical to TRBD1. The germline CDR1 and CDR2 sequences are SGDLS and YYNGEE. The CDR3 contains 17 residues. V lost 0 bases, J lost 7 bases, and 10 bases stayed unmatched. This chain's CDR3 is CASSVGPEGATNSPLHF. The CDR3 region has the DNA TGTGCCAGCAGCGTAGGACCGGAGGGGGCGACGAATTCACCCCTCCACTTT.

The chain is built from TRBV6-4 and TRBJ2-1; D is unresolved. The CDR3 loop spans 13 amino acids. V was shortened by 0 bases and J by 7 bases, with 7 bases between the two germline ends. Germline V gene sequence: CDR1 MRHNA, CDR2 SNTAGT. The CDR3 sequence is CASSDSPRNEQFF. The DNA of the CDR3 is TGTGCCAGCAGTGACTCCCCACGGAATGAGCAGTTCTTC.

This chain joins TRBV6-5 and TRBJ1-6, with 9 bases lining up with TRBD1. From germline, CDR1 is MNHEY and CDR2 SVGAGI. With V trimmed by 2 bases and J by 9 bases, 8 bases remained unmatched. The CDR3 extends over 16 amino acids. CDR3 protein: CASSYRGQGLGSPLHF. CDR3 nucleotide sequence: TGTGCCAGCAGTTACCGTGGACAGGGGCTTGGTTCACCCCTCCACTTT.

A single count supports this clone. The V call is TRBV28, the J call TRBJ2-2; 8 bases line up with TRBD2. J was trimmed by 9 bases and V by 5 bases; bases with no gene match: 2. The germline gives CDR1 MDHEN, CDR2 SYDVKM. This CDR3 has 12 residues. CDR3 loop: CASSRTSWELFF. CDR3 nucleotide sequence: TGTGCCAGCAGTAGGACTAGCTGGGAGCTGTTTTTT.

The rearrangement uses TRBV29-1 and TRBJ1-1; 12 nucleotides align to TRBD1. The junction had 1 base not matched to a gene; V was cut back by 6 bases and J by 2 bases. This CDR3 contains 13 residues. CDR1 and CDR2 from the germline V gene are SQVTM and ANQGSEA. The CDR3 region is CSVGTGGNTEAFF. CDR3 bases: TGCAGCGTCGGGACAGGGGGCAACACTGAAGCTTTCTTT.

The rearrangement links TRBV5-1 to TRBJ2-3; TRBD2 might be the D (6 bases). CDR1 SGHRS and CDR2 YFSETQ come from the germline V gene. This CDR3 comprises 14 residues. V lost 5 bases to trimming and J lost 0 bases, with 10 bases between them. CDR3 amino acids: CASRLGGSTDTQYF. CDR3 nucleotides: TGCGCCAGCAGACTGGGGGGAAGCACAGATACGCAGTATTTT.

This clone occurred a few times. The chain recombines TRBV7-9 with TRBJ2-6; perhaps TRBD1 as D (6 bases). Trimming cost V 7 bases and J 1 base, with 11 bases left between them. The CDR3 length is 15 residues. Germline CDR1 reads SEHNR; CDR2 reads FQNEAQ (reference sequence). The CDR3 protein is CASIVTGSGANVLTF. CDR3 nucleotides: TGTGCCAGCATAGTAACAGGGTCTGGGGCCAACGTCCTGACTTTC.

The V call is TRBV7-8, the J call TRBJ1-3; 8 nucleotides line up with TRBD1. V shed 1 base and J 0 bases; nucleotides not matched to a gene: 2. This CDR3 comprises 16 residues. Germline V gene lookup returns CDR1 SGHVS and CDR2 FQNEAQ. CDR3 DNA sequence: TGTGCCAGCAGCTTAGGGGACAGGAGCTCTGGAAACACCATATATTTT. Residues: CASSLGDRSSGNTIYF. The variable domain in full, with the rest retrieved from reference TRBV7-8 and TRBJ1-3, is GAGVSQSPRYKVAKRGQDVALRCDPISGHVSLFWYQQALGQGPEFLTYFQNEAQLDKSGLPSDRFFAERPEGSVSTLKIQRTQQEDSAVYLCASSLGDRSSGNTIYFGEGSWLTVV.

This clone has just one count. The rearrangement uses TRBV10-3 and TRBJ2-1, with 7 bases aligning to TRBD2. Trimming removed 2 bases from V and 2 bases from J; junction bases left unmatched: 9. Germline V gene sequence: CDR1 ENHRY, CDR2 SYGVKD. CDR3 size: 17 residues. CDR3: CAISEKVGGPPYNEQFF. The DNA for the CDR3 is TGTGCCATCAGTGAGAAAGTGGGAGGGCCCCCCTACAATGAGCAGTTCTTC.

The rearrangement joins TRBV27 to TRBJ1-2; 8 positions match TRBD1. Unmatched junction bases numbered 6, after V lost 5 bases and J lost 4 bases. This CDR3 has 14 amino acids. The germline CDR1 and CDR2 sequences are MNHEY and SMNVEV (reference sequence). Here the CDR3 DNA reads TGTGCCAGCAGTCCGCAGGGGGCTGGCTATGGCTACACCTTC. Its translation: CASSPQGAGYGYTF.

The chain uses TRBV4-3 and TRBJ1-2; the match to TRBD1 covers 8 bases. J gave up 0 bases and V 2 bases, and 2 bases lay outside the gene matches. The CDR3 loop spans 15 amino acids. CDR1 is LGHNA, CDR2 YSLEER, per germline. The CDR3 sequence: CASSQQGQANYGYTF. DNA for the CDR3: TGCGCCAGCAGCCAACAGGGACAGGCTAACTATGGCTACACCTTC.

In DNA form, the CDR3 reads TGTGCCAGCAGCTTAGCGGGTCATGAGGGGGCTAACTATGGCTACACCTTC. It encodes CASSLAGHEGANYGYTF. V usage is TRBV7-9 and J usage is TRBJ1-2; D possibly corresponds to TRBD1 (6 bases). Trimming removed 0 bases from V and 0 bases from J, with 14 bases in between. Germline V gene lookup returns CDR1 SEHNR and CDR2 FQNEAQ (reference sequence). The CDR3 extends over 17 amino acids.

The chain employs TRBV28 and TRBJ1-1; D is ambiguous. V lost 1 base and J 10 bases, leaving 13 bases between the germline ends. The CDR3 totals 13 residues. From germline, CDR1 is MDHEN and CDR2 SYDVKM. The CDR3 loop reads CASSLYSGIGAFF. The CDR3 DNA reads as TGTGCCAGCAGTTTATATTCCGGGATCGGAGCTTTCTTT.

This clone has just one count. CDR3 sequence (DNA): TGTGCCATCAGTGAGTCGTACTCTAGCGGGAGTCGGGGTTCCTACAATGAGCAGTTCTTC. Translating gives CAISESYSSGSRGSYNEQFF. V gene TRBV10-3 combines with J gene TRBJ2-1, with 10 bases matching TRBD2. With 0 bases clipped from V and 1 base from J, the junction kept 12 bases outside the gene matches. This CDR3 has 20 amino acids. Per germline, CDR1 ENHRY and CDR2 SYGVKD.